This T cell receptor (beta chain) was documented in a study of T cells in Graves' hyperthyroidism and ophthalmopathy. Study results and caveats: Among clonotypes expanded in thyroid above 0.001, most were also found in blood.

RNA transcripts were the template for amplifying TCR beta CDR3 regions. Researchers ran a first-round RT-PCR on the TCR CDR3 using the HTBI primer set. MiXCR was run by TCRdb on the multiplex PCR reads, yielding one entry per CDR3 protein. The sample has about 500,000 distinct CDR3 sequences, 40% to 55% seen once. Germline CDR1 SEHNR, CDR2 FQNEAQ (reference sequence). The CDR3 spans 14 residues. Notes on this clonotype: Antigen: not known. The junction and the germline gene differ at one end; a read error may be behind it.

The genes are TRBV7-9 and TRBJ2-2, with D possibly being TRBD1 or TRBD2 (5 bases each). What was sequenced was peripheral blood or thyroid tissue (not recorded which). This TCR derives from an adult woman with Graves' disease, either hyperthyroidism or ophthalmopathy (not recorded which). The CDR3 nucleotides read TGTGCCAGCAGCTTCAAGGGGAGCACCGGGGAGCTGCTTTTT. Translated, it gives CASSFKGSTGELLF. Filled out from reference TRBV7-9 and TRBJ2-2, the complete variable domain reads DTGVSQNPRHKITKRGQNVTFRCDPISEHNRLYWYRQTLGQGPEFLTYFQNEAQLEKSRLLSDRFSAERPKGSFSTLEIQRTEQGDSAMYLCASSFKGSTGELLFGEGSRLTVL.